Listed below are T cell receptor beta chains from one sample, sequenced in a study of cytomegalovirus exposure and HLA in healthy donors. Clones were sequenced by immunoSEQ multiplex PCR, and TCRdb holds only the in-frame ones, with some missing. The sample shows about 180,000 clones, around four fifths of them seen only once. The sequenced sample consisted of PBMCs. The origin of the receptors is a man younger than 40 in good health and CMV-seronegative. The CDR3 runs from the conserved cysteine through the conserved F or W. Each record gives: J gene, CDR3 length, D gene, clone size, V gene, CDR3 DNA, CDR3 protein. A D gene is named only where the DNA matches it firmly. Only some rows state a clone size, as once, few, many or a class for expanded clones.

J gene: TRBJ2-7
CDR3 length: 14
D gene: TRBD2
clone size: .
V gene: TRBV5-4
CDR3 DNA: TGTGCCAGCAGCTTGGGGGGGGGTGTCCTCGAGCAGTACTTC
CDR3 protein: CASSLGGGVLEQYF

J gene: TRBJ1-4
CDR3 length: 13
D gene: .
clone size: .
V gene: TRBV19
CDR3 DNA: TGTGCCAGTAGTATAGGGGGAGCTGAAAAACTGTTTTTT
CDR3 protein: CASSIGGAEKLFF

J gene: TRBJ2-7
CDR3 length: 15
D gene: .
clone size: .
V gene: TRBV7-9
CDR3 DNA: TGTGCCAGCAGCCCAGGTACACCGCAAGATTACGAGCAGTACTTC
CDR3 protein: CASSPGTPQDYEQYF

J gene: TRBJ1-4
CDR3 length: 16
D gene: TRBD1
clone size: .
V gene: TRBV7-9
CDR3 DNA: TGTGCCAGCAGCATTCCGACAGGGTCCAACAATGAAAAACTGTTTTTT
CDR3 protein: CASSIPTGSNNEKLFF

J gene: TRBJ2-7
CDR3 length: 14
D gene: TRBD2
clone size: .
V gene: TRBV5-8
CDR3 DNA: TGTGCCAGCAGCTCATCGGGAGGGGTCGACGAGCAGTACTTC
CDR3 protein: CASSSSGGVDEQYF

J gene: TRBJ1-1
CDR3 length: 12
D gene: .
clone size: .
V gene: TRBV28
CDR3 DNA: TGTGCCAGCAGACTAGAGAACACTGAAGCTTTCTTT
CDR3 protein: CASRLENTEAFF

J gene: TRBJ2-1
CDR3 length: 15
D gene: TRBD2
clone size: .
V gene: TRBV5-1
CDR3 DNA: TGCGCCAGCAGCGGGGGACTAGCGGGGCCGATTGAGCAGTTCTTC
CDR3 protein: CASSGGLAGPIEQFF

J gene: TRBJ2-2
CDR3 length: 12
D gene: .
clone size: .
V gene: TRBV7-2
CDR3 DNA: TGTGCCAGCAGCTTAAGCCCCGGGGAGCTGTTTTTT
CDR3 protein: CASSLSPGELFF

J gene: TRBJ2-4
CDR3 length: 13
D gene: .
clone size: .
V gene: TRBV19
CDR3 DNA: TGTGCCAGTACCTTAACCGGGTCGAACATTCAGTACTTC
CDR3 protein: CASTLTGSNIQYF

J gene: TRBJ1-1
CDR3 length: 13
D gene: .
clone size: .
V gene: TRBV6-4
CDR3 DNA: TGTGCCAGCAGGATGTCCGGGGGAGCTGAAGCTTTCTTT
CDR3 protein: CASRMSGGAEAFF

J gene: TRBJ1-6
CDR3 length: 15
D gene: .
clone size: few
V gene: TRBV18
CDR3 DNA: TGTGCCAGCTCACAGCAAGGGGCAGATAATTCACCCCTCCACTTT
CDR3 protein: CASSQQGADNSPLHF

J gene: TRBJ2-6
CDR3 length: 14
D gene: .
clone size: .
V gene: TRBV2
CDR3 DNA: TGTGCCAGCTTCTCAGGCTCTGGGGCCAACGTCCTGACTTTC
CDR3 protein: CASFSGSGANVLTF

J gene: TRBJ2-7
CDR3 length: 15
D gene: TRBD1
clone size: .
V gene: TRBV6-6
CDR3 DNA: TGTGCCAGCAGACCCCCCGGGACAGGGGGTTACGAGCAGTACTTC
CDR3 protein: CASRPPGTGGYEQYF

J gene: TRBJ2-3
CDR3 length: 15
D gene: TRBD2
clone size: .
V gene: TRBV29-1
CDR3 DNA: TGCAGCGTCGGACGGACTAGCGGGGGCACAGATACGCAGTATTTT
CDR3 protein: CSVGRTSGGTDTQYF

J gene: TRBJ1-2
CDR3 length: 11
D gene: TRBD1
clone size: .
V gene: TRBV20-1
CDR3 DNA: TGCAGTGCTAGGGCAGGGGGGGGCTACACCTTC
CDR3 protein: CSARAGGGYTF

J gene: TRBJ2-5
CDR3 length: 12
D gene: .
clone size: .
V gene: TRBV5-1
CDR3 DNA: TGCGCCAGCAGTTTGGGGAGAGAGACCCAGTACTTC
CDR3 protein: CASSLGRETQYF

J gene: TRBJ1-2
CDR3 length: 16
D gene: .
clone size: once
V gene: TRBV4-3
CDR3 DNA: TGCGCCAGCAGCCAAGATAAGAACTATGCTAACTATGGCTACACCTTC
CDR3 protein: CASSQDKNYANYGYTF

J gene: TRBJ1-4
CDR3 length: 14
D gene: TRBD1
clone size: .
V gene: TRBV11-2
CDR3 DNA: TGTGCCAGCTACGGGGGACAGGGTACGCAAAAACTGTTTTTT
CDR3 protein: CASYGGQGTQKLFF

J gene: TRBJ1-2
CDR3 length: 14
D gene: .
clone size: once
V gene: TRBV7-9
CDR3 DNA: TGTGCCAGCAGCTTAGAGCCACATCTAGGAGGCTACACCTTC
CDR3 protein: CASSLEPHLGGYTF

J gene: TRBJ2-7
CDR3 length: 15
D gene: TRBD2
clone size: .
V gene: TRBV4-3
CDR3 DNA: TGCGCCAGCAGCCCAGAGGCGGGAGGGACCTACGAGCAGTACTTC
CDR3 protein: CASSPEAGGTYEQYF

J gene: TRBJ2-5
CDR3 length: 11
D gene: .
clone size: .
V gene: TRBV10-3
CDR3 DNA: TGTGCCATCGCTAGCGAAGAGACCCAGTACTTC
CDR3 protein: CAIASEETQYF

J gene: TRBJ2-5
CDR3 length: 16
D gene: TRBD1
clone size: .
V gene: TRBV28
CDR3 DNA: TGTGCCAGCAGTTTTGCGGGACAGGGCCTTTACGAGACCCAGTACTTC
CDR3 protein: CASSFAGQGLYETQYF

J gene: TRBJ1-6
CDR3 length: 15
D gene: .
clone size: .
V gene: TRBV5-6
CDR3 DNA: TGTGCCAGCAGCTTGGGAGTCAGGGGAAATTCACCCCTCCACTTT
CDR3 protein: CASSLGVRGNSPLHF

J gene: TRBJ2-3
CDR3 length: 13
D gene: .
clone size: .
V gene: TRBV7-7
CDR3 DNA: TGTGCTAGCAGCTTAGAGCGCACAGATACGCAGTATTTT
CDR3 protein: CASSLERTDTQYF

J gene: TRBJ1-6
CDR3 length: 16
D gene: .
clone size: .
V gene: TRBV5-1
CDR3 DNA: TGCGCCAGCAGCCTTTCCGGGGTGAAGGATAATTCACCCCTCCACTTT
CDR3 protein: CASSLSGVKDNSPLHF

J gene: TRBJ2-7
CDR3 length: 14
D gene: TRBD2
clone size: .
V gene: TRBV27
CDR3 DNA: TGTGCCAGCAGTCCAGAGCGGGGCTCCTACGAGCAGTACTTC
CDR3 protein: CASSPERGSYEQYF

J gene: TRBJ2-2
CDR3 length: 18
D gene: TRBD2
clone size: .
V gene: TRBV4-3
CDR3 DNA: TGCGCCAGCAGCCGGAAACGGGAGGGGGGGCTCGGCACCGGGGAGCTGTTTTTT
CDR3 protein: CASSRKREGGLGTGELFF

J gene: TRBJ1-2
CDR3 length: 14
D gene: TRBD1
clone size: once
V gene: TRBV7-9
CDR3 DNA: TGTGCCAGCAGCTTGGGGACAGGGTTCTATGGCTACACCTTC
CDR3 protein: CASSLGTGFYGYTF

J gene: TRBJ2-7
CDR3 length: 15
D gene: .
clone size: .
V gene: TRBV28
CDR3 DNA: TGTGCCAGCAGTTTATTCCTAGCGAACTCCTACGAGCAGTACTTC
CDR3 protein: CASSLFLANSYEQYF

J gene: TRBJ1-1
CDR3 length: 17
D gene: TRBD1
clone size: .
V gene: TRBV27
CDR3 DNA: TGTGCCAGCAAGAGATCGACCCTACAGGGGGCGCTTACTGAAGCTTTCTTT
CDR3 protein: CASKRSTLQGALTEAFF

J gene: TRBJ2-1
CDR3 length: 15
D gene: TRBD2
clone size: .
V gene: TRBV28
CDR3 DNA: TGTGCCAGCAGATCAAGCGGGAGGGCCTCCAATGAGCAGTTCTTC
CDR3 protein: CASRSSGRASNEQFF

J gene: TRBJ1-5
CDR3 length: 14
D gene: .
clone size: few
V gene: TRBV6-4
CDR3 DNA: TGTGCCAGCAGTCAGGATCAGGGAGGGCAGCCCCAGCATTTT
CDR3 protein: CASSQDQGGQPQHF

J gene: TRBJ2-2
CDR3 length: 16
D gene: .
clone size: .
V gene: TRBV5-1
CDR3 DNA: TGCGCCAGCAGCTTGGCGGTGCTTGTGCCGACCGGGGAGCTGTTTTTT
CDR3 protein: CASSLAVLVPTGELFF

J gene: TRBJ2-7
CDR3 length: 16
D gene: TRBD2
clone size: .
V gene: TRBV6-5
CDR3 DNA: TGTGCCAGCAGTTACTCGAGGGCTAGCGGGAGTACCGAGCAGTACTTC
CDR3 protein: CASSYSRASGSTEQYF

J gene: TRBJ2-7
CDR3 length: 14
D gene: TRBD2
clone size: once
V gene: TRBV30
CDR3 DNA: TGTGCCTGGAGCGCCCCGGGAGGGGTGATCGAGCAGTACTTC
CDR3 protein: CAWSAPGGVIEQYF

J gene: TRBJ2-7
CDR3 length: 15
D gene: TRBD1
clone size: once
V gene: TRBV4-3
CDR3 DNA: TGCGCCAGCAGCCAAGGGGACAGGGGGCCGGGAGAGCAGTACTTC
CDR3 protein: CASSQGDRGPGEQYF

J gene: TRBJ1-1
CDR3 length: 13
D gene: .
clone size: .
V gene: TRBV6-1
CDR3 DNA: TGTGCCAGCAGAACCGGGACACCGACCGAAGCTTTCTTT
CDR3 protein: CASRTGTPTEAFF

J gene: TRBJ1-1
CDR3 length: 15
D gene: TRBD1
clone size: .
V gene: TRBV4-1
CDR3 DNA: TGCGCCAGCAGCCAAGGGCGACAGGGGCACACTGAAGCTTTCTTT
CDR3 protein: CASSQGRQGHTEAFF

J gene: TRBJ2-7
CDR3 length: 14
D gene: .
clone size: .
V gene: TRBV29-1
CDR3 DNA: TGCAGCGTTGACTTCTGGCTTCCATCCTACGAGCAGTACTTC
CDR3 protein: CSVDFWLPSYEQYF

J gene: TRBJ2-1
CDR3 length: 14
D gene: TRBD2
clone size: .
V gene: TRBV7-9
CDR3 DNA: TGTGCCAGCAGCTTAGGGCTAGCGGTACATGAGCAGTTCTTC
CDR3 protein: CASSLGLAVHEQFF

J gene: TRBJ2-3
CDR3 length: 18
D gene: TRBD2
clone size: .
V gene: TRBV19
CDR3 DNA: TGTGCCAGTAGGAAAATTAGCGGGAGGGCCGCGGGCACAGATACGCAGTATTTT
CDR3 protein: CASRKISGRAAGTDTQYF

J gene: TRBJ2-5
CDR3 length: 17
D gene: TRBD1
clone size: .
V gene: TRBV19
CDR3 DNA: TGTGCCAGTAGCCAATCCCCCGGGACAGGGGGCTGGGAGACCCAGTACTTC
CDR3 protein: CASSQSPGTGGWETQYF

J gene: TRBJ2-7
CDR3 length: 17
D gene: TRBD2
clone size: .
V gene: TRBV7-9
CDR3 DNA: TGTGCCAGCAGCTTAGTTGTCCTAGCGGGGGGGGTCAACGAGCAGTACTTC
CDR3 protein: CASSLVVLAGGVNEQYF

J gene: TRBJ2-7
CDR3 length: 12
D gene: .
clone size: .
V gene: TRBV25-1
CDR3 DNA: TGTGCCAGCAGTGCGGGGTACTACGAGCAGTACTTC
CDR3 protein: CASSAGYYEQYF

J gene: TRBJ2-2
CDR3 length: 16
D gene: TRBD1
clone size: .
V gene: TRBV7-3
CDR3 DNA: TGTGCCAGCAGCTACCTAGCTGGACAGGGTTTTGGGGAGCTGTTTTTT
CDR3 protein: CASSYLAGQGFGELFF

J gene: TRBJ2-2
CDR3 length: 14
D gene: .
clone size: .
V gene: TRBV4-3
CDR3 DNA: TGCGCCAGCAGCCAAGATAGGCAGGTCGGGGAGCTGTTTTTT
CDR3 protein: CASSQDRQVGELFF

J gene: TRBJ1-2
CDR3 length: 13
D gene: .
clone size: once
V gene: TRBV19
CDR3 DNA: TGTGCCAGTAGTATCGCCGGCCAGCGGGGCTACACCTTC
CDR3 protein: CASSIAGQRGYTF

J gene: TRBJ1-2
CDR3 length: 16
D gene: TRBD1
clone size: .
V gene: TRBV7-8
CDR3 DNA: TGTGCCAGTAGCCAGTTTTTGGGACAGGGAATCCATGGCTACACCTTC
CDR3 protein: CASSQFLGQGIHGYTF

J gene: TRBJ2-5
CDR3 length: 18
D gene: TRBD2
clone size: .
V gene: TRBV7-2
CDR3 DNA: TGTGCCAGCAGCTTAGTTTGGGGTAGCGGGAGGGCCGCAGAGACCCAGTACTTC
CDR3 protein: CASSLVWGSGRAAETQYF

J gene: TRBJ2-2
CDR3 length: 14
D gene: .
clone size: .
V gene: TRBV27
CDR3 DNA: TGTGCCAGCAGTTTATCGACTAACACCGGGGAGCTGTTTTTT
CDR3 protein: CASSLSTNTGELFF

J gene: TRBJ1-5
CDR3 length: 17
D gene: .
clone size: .
V gene: TRBV4-3
CDR3 DNA: TGCGCCAGCAGCCAAGATCTTGGTCACTATAGCAATCAGCCCCAGCATTTT
CDR3 protein: CASSQDLGHYSNQPQHF

J gene: TRBJ2-1
CDR3 length: 15
D gene: .
clone size: .
V gene: TRBV7-2
CDR3 DNA: TGTGCCAGCAGCCTGGGTGGGCAGCCCGGCGATGAGCAGTTCTTC
CDR3 protein: CASSLGGQPGDEQFF

J gene: TRBJ2-1
CDR3 length: 14
D gene: .
clone size: .
V gene: TRBV5-4
CDR3 DNA: TGTGCCAGCAGCTCCTTTTCGGGGGACAATGAGCAGTTCTTC
CDR3 protein: CASSSFSGDNEQFF